Each of the 22 T cell receptor beta chains below was sequenced from the same sample in a study of T cells after yellow fever vaccination. A single record per CDR3 protein comes from TCRdb applying MiXCR to the 5' RACE reads. The sample records approximately 300,000 distinct CDR3 sequences, roughly 9.4% being singletons. Sample: PBMCs, taken on the day of the first yellow fever vaccination. The receptors were gathered from a man aged 18 to 30 who received the YFV17D yellow fever vaccine.

This clonotype was counted many times. The J gene is TRBJ1-1, the V gene TRBV4-2; D is unclear. V shed 1 base and J shed 1 base, with 19 bases lying between them. The CDR3 runs 18 residues. From germline, CDR1 is LGHNA and CDR2 YNFKEQ. In DNA, the CDR3 is TGTGCCAGCAGCCAAGTAACGGTATCGCACATAAAGAACACTGAAGCTTTCTTT. This sequence encodes CASSQVTVSHIKNTEAFF.

This clonotype was observed at least ten times. The chain has TRBV11-2 and TRBJ2-5; 9 bases fit TRBD2. Trimming at V came to 2 bases and at J to 1 base, leaving 11 bases not matched to a gene. The CDR3 is made up of 18 amino acids. Germline V lookup: CDR1 SGHAT, CDR2 FQNNGV. CDR3 protein: CASSLISGGAQIQETQYF. For the CDR3, the DNA is TGTGCCAGCAGCTTAATTAGCGGGGGAGCCCAAATCCAAGAGACCCAGTACTTC.

V gene TRBV20-1 combines with J gene TRBJ1-2; D unclear. Per the germline V gene, CDR1 is DFQATT and CDR2 is SNEGSKA (reference sequence). The length of the CDR3 is 15 residues. Trimming pared 6 bases from V and 5 bases from J, leaving 22 bases between. Here the CDR3 reads CSARRMAGEDYGYTF. The CDR3 DNA reads as TGCAGTGCCCGACGTATGGCAGGAGAAGATTATGGCTACACCTTC.

This clonotype has only a few counts. The chain recombines TRBV7-2 with TRBJ2-5, with 11 bases that match TRBD2. CDR1 and CDR2 (germline): SGHTA, FQGNSA. This CDR3 has 16 amino acids. V lost 5 bases and J lost 4; bases outside the gene matches: 9. Written as DNA, the CDR3 is TGTGCCAGCAGCGAAGTACCTAGCGGGGGGAGAGAGACCCAGTACTTC. This gives the protein CASSEVPSGGRETQYF.

In this sample, this clonotype turned up a few times. This sequence joins TRBV15 and TRBJ1-1; D ambiguous. Between the trimmed V and J ends, which lost 0 bases and 11 bases, there was a span of 10 bases. From germline, CDR1 is LNHNV and CDR2 YYDKDF (reference sequence). This CDR3 has 12 residues. The CDR3 region has the DNA TGTGCCACCAGCAGAGATCTCGCTGGGGCTTTCTTT. Residues: CATSRDLAGAFF.

This clonotype came up many times. The V call is TRBV27, the J call TRBJ1-2; 11 bases line up with TRBD1. The CDR3 has 17 residues. V shed 5 bases, J shed 0 bases, and the junction held 8 bases outside the gene matches. Germline CDR1 reads MNHEY; CDR2 reads SMNVEV (reference sequence). The CDR3 loop is CASSGGTGGFTNYGYTF. CDR3 sequence (DNA): TGTGCCAGCAGTGGAGGGACAGGGGGGTTTACTAACTATGGCTACACCTTC.

This clonotype was counted ten times or more. The chain carries TRBV20-1 and TRBJ1-1; the D gene is possibly TRBD1 (6 bases). CDR1 DFQATT and CDR2 SNEGSKA come from the germline V gene (reference sequence). The ends were cut back, 5 bases at V and 1 base at J, with 17 bases in the middle. This CDR3 has 15 residues. The CDR3 protein is CSAWSSGHPNTEAFF. The CDR3 DNA reads as TGCAGTGCTTGGTCCTCGGGACACCCGAACACTGAAGCTTTCTTT.

This clonotype was seen a few times. This sequence joins TRBV14 and TRBJ2-1; D call uncertain. The germline gives CDR1 SGHDN, CDR2 FVKESK. This CDR3 region has 15 residues. V lost 6 bases and J lost 0, with 12 bases in between. CDR3 bases: TGTGCCAGCAGAGGAGCGAAGAGCTCCTACAATGAGCAGTTCTTC. It specifies CASRGAKSSYNEQFF. The complete variable domain, with remaining parts taken from reference TRBV14 and TRBJ2-1, reads EAGVTQFPSHSVIEKGQTVTLRCDPISGHDNLYWYRRVMGKEIKFLLHFVKESKQDESGMPNNRFLAERTGGTYSTLKVQPAELEDSGVYFCASRGAKSSYNEQFFGPGTRLTVL.

This clonotype was detected only a few times. The V call is TRBV19, the J call TRBJ1-1, with D possibly TRBD1 on 6 matching bases. The CDR3 has 14 amino acids. CDR1 is LNHDA, CDR2 SQIVND, per germline (reference sequence). V lost 7 bases to trimming and J lost 2 bases, with 14 bases between them. CDR3 nucleotide sequence: TGTGCCAGTACCCTGGGGGCGGGAAACACTGAAGCTTTCTTT. Translated, it gives CASTLGAGNTEAFF.

The sample holds a few counts of this clonotype. V gene TRBV28 combines with J gene TRBJ2-2, with TRBD2 identical over 8 bases. V lost 8 bases and J lost 8; bases outside the gene matches: 22. The CDR3 covers 18 residues. The germline V gene has CDR1 MDHEN and CDR2 SYDVKM. CDR3 loop: CASRSRLGAGATRGELFF. CDR3 bases: TGTGCCAGCCGCTCCAGGCTGGGAGCGGGAGCAACGAGGGGGGAGCTGTTTTTT.

The chain uses TRBV5-8 and TRBJ2-7, with D hard to call. This CDR3 has 13 amino acids. In germline, CDR1 is SGHTS, CDR2 YDEGEE. V lost 7 bases to trimming and J lost 3 bases, with 14 bases between them. In nucleotides, the CDR3 is TGTGCCAGCGGCCCCGGGCCCCACTACGAGCAGTACGTC. It translates to CASGPGPHYEQYV.

The chain joins TRBV5-1 to TRBJ2-1; 8 nucleotides match TRBD1. V trimming: 0 bases; J trimming: 6 bases; junction bases outside the gene matches: 5. The CDR3 is 15 amino acids. Germline V gives CDR1 SGHRS, CDR2 YFSETQ. This CDR3 is CASSLVPDRVNEQFF. Here the CDR3 DNA reads TGCGCCAGCAGCTTGGTTCCGGACAGGGTCAATGAGCAGTTCTTC.

This clonotype was recorded a few times. The J gene is TRBJ1-1, the V gene TRBV7-9; D ambiguous. Germline CDR1 SEHNR, CDR2 FQNEAQ (reference sequence). Trimming left V 5 bases short and J 4 bases short, with 14 bases between. This CDR3 is built from 14 residues. The CDR3: CASSPPGGGTEAFF. Here the CDR3 DNA reads TGTGCCAGCAGCCCACCCGGTGGCGGCACTGAAGCTTTCTTT.

This clonotype was detected only a few times. V gene TRBV27 combines with J gene TRBJ2-1, with a weak D call TRBD2 (6 bases). The CDR3 loop spans 14 amino acids. V was trimmed by 6 bases and J by 6 bases, leaving 15 bases between them. Germline loops: CDR1 MNHEY, CDR2 SMNVEV (reference sequence). The CDR3 here is CASSARGVRNEQFF. Here the CDR3 DNA reads TGTGCCAGCAGCGCTCGCGGGGTTCGCAATGAGCAGTTCTTC.

The chain couples TRBV12-3 or TRBV12-4 to TRBJ2-1; a possible D gene is TRBD1 (6 bases). Trimming cost V 5 bases and J 6 bases, with 11 bases left between them. This CDR3 has 13 residues. CDR3 loop: CASSLRQVNEQFF. Here the CDR3 DNA reads TGTGCCAGCAGTCTTCGACAGGTCAATGAGCAGTTCTTC.

The gene calls are TRBV4-3 and TRBJ1-1; D is possibly TRBD1 (5 bases). Looked up from germline, CDR1 is LGHNA and CDR2 is YSLEER. This CDR3 has 14 amino acids. V was cut by 4 bases and J by 2 bases, with 11 bases left in between. The CDR3: CASSPGPANTEAFF. The CDR3, as DNA: TGCGCCAGCAGCCCAGGGCCAGCTAACACTGAAGCTTTCTTT.

Turning to this clonotype: A read error may produce the germline difference seen at one junction end. J is TRBJ1-3 and V is TRBV7-9; 9 bases are shared with TRBD1. Germline V gene sequence: CDR1 SEHNR, CDR2 FQNEAQ (reference sequence). This CDR3 is built from 15 residues. The CDR3 DNA reads TGTGCCAGCAGCTTAAGGGACAGGGCTGGAAACACCACATATTTT. It codes for CASSLRDRAGNTTYF.

This clonotype has only a few counts. The DNA of the CDR3 is TGCAGTGCTAGAGATCAAACTCGCACAGATACGCAGTATTTT. It translates to CSARDQTRTDTQYF. The J gene is TRBJ2-3, the V gene TRBV20-1; no definite D call. Germline values: CDR1 DFQATT, CDR2 SNEGSKA (reference sequence). The V gene lost 0 bases and the J gene lost 1 base, with 8 bases spanning the gap. The length of the CDR3 is 14 residues.

The V call is TRBV24-1, the J call TRBJ2-1; D not resolved. V was cut by 9 bases and J by 3 bases, with 11 bases left in between. This CDR3 spans 13 amino acids. Germline V gives CDR1 KGHDR, CDR2 SFDVKD. Here the CDR3 reads CATSGQHYNEQFF. The CDR3 region has the DNA TGTGCCACCTCGGGCCAACACTACAATGAGCAGTTCTTC.

This clonotype was picked up many times. The chain joins TRBV5-1 to TRBJ2-7; tentative D call: TRBD1 (6 bases). Germline assignment: CDR1 SGHRS and CDR2 YFSETQ. V was pared by 4 bases and J by 7 bases, with 15 bases between. The CDR3 totals 13 residues. This CDR3 reads CASSIDQTGEQYF. CDR3 coding DNA: TGCGCCAGCAGCATCGATCAAACAGGGGAGCAGTACTTC.

The chain recombines TRBV6-1 with TRBJ2-6; TRBD1 might be the D (5 bases). Trimming left V 7 bases short and J 4 bases short, with 11 bases between. Germline CDR1 is MNHNS and CDR2 is SASEGT. There are 14 residues in the CDR3. The CDR3 DNA sequence: TGTGCCAGCATAGGGGTGAGGGGGGCCAACGTCCTGACTTTC. This translates into CASIGVRGANVLTF.

A remark on this clonotype: A much larger clone differs by one base, so this may be a read error. This chain connects TRBV12-3 or TRBV12-4 to TRBJ2-2; TRBD1 might be the D (6 bases). The CDR3 loop spans 14 amino acids. CDR3 DNA sequence: TGTGCCAGCAGCCCTACAGGGCCCACCGGGGAGCAGTTTTTT. Translating it yields CASSPTGPTGEQFF.